The rows below give T cell receptor beta chains drawn from one sample of a study of blood T cell repertoires in COVID-19. Profiled with immunoSEQ multiplex PCR; TCRdb holds only in-frame clones, not every one. The profile shows 120,000 to 150,000 clones, around nine tenths of them singletons. The sequencing input was peripheral blood. The receptors originated from a woman aged 45 to 65 with active or convalescent COVID-19. Each CDR3 is given with its conserved first and last residue. A row's size may be missing; if present it is once, few, many or a size class.

j_call clone_size v_call cdr3_aa
TRBJ1-6 once TRBV27 CASSFGQGSSSYNSPLHF
TRBJ1-2 - TRBV18 CASSPLQGLMNYGYTF
TRBJ1-1 - TRBV25-1 CASSEDRGMNTEAFF
TRBJ2-2 - TRBV7-3 CASSLRRTSGNTGELFF
TRBJ2-1 - TRBV28 CASLGPGQGNPEQFF
TRBJ1-3 few TRBV7-2 CASSLARQGLLFPGNTIYF
TRBJ1-2 few TRBV7-3 CASSPGGTKHRSNYGYTF
TRBJ2-2 - TRBV14 CASSGGTNTGELFF
TRBJ2-1 - TRBV11-2 CASSPGQIEQFF
TRBJ2-7 - TRBV28 CASNGVSYEQYF
TRBJ2-5 - TRBV27 CASSPNTDSSYQETQYF
TRBJ1-1 few TRBV3-1/TRBV3-2 CASSQDGTEAFF
TRBJ1-1 - TRBV28 CASSFRGLDTEAFF
TRBJ2-5 few TRBV6-2/TRBV6-3 CASSRLDEGTQYF
TRBJ1-1 many TRBV6-5 CASSIRGQYTEAFF
TRBJ2-2 - TRBV6-2/TRBV6-3 CASSYDPGTTRSGELFF
TRBJ2-7 - TRBV11-3 CASSLDRGGAYEQYF
TRBJ1-1 - TRBV2 CASSEGETAEAFF
TRBJ2-5 once TRBV11-3 CASSLGLAGEETQYF
TRBJ2-7 - TRBV2 CASSVGGGYEQYF
TRBJ2-7 - TRBV5-8 CASSWRTGGFSYEQYF
TRBJ1-5 - TRBV19 CASRMGQSNQPQHF
TRBJ2-7 - TRBV27 CASSLSARASTSSYEQYF
TRBJ1-3 - TRBV28 CASTGQAFSGNTIYF
TRBJ1-1 - TRBV30 CAWSVRGSDTEAFF
TRBJ1-2 - TRBV14 CASSQDWAAGAGGYTF
TRBJ2-7 - TRBV7-2 CASSFSTWEQYF
TRBJ2-1 - TRBV7-3 CASSLLGENNEQFF
TRBJ1-3 - TRBV9 CASSVVGGSGNTIYF
TRBJ2-7 - TRBV2 CASSERTMVRLYEQYF
TRBJ1-1 - TRBV2 CASMGQWGVGNTEAFF
TRBJ2-5 once TRBV7-6 CASSLRPSGLQETQYF
TRBJ1-1 - TRBV18 CASSPAWEGTYDTEAFF
TRBJ1-6 - TRBV27 CASSLMWDRGTPLHF
TRBJ1-1 - TRBV4-3 CASSQGGQSNTEAFF
TRBJ2-1 - TRBV6-2/TRBV6-3 CASSQPGTSAYNEQFF
TRBJ1-1 once TRBV7-9 CASSFRENTEAFF
TRBJ2-2 - TRBV5-1 CASSSGGQTGELFF
TRBJ1-2 - TRBV4-3 CASSQDGSRDYGYTF
TRBJ1-2 - TRBV10-2 CASSESNRSRYTF
TRBJ2-6 - TRBV6-1 CASSEPPEGSSGANVLTF
TRBJ1-1 - TRBV12-3/TRBV12-4 CASSFPGTEAFF
TRBJ2-1 - TRBV7-8 CASSLGLPSYNEQFF
TRBJ2-3 - TRBV4-2 CASSRRAEGGTDTQYF
TRBJ1-2 - TRBV7-9 CASSISDSDGYTF
TRBJ2-1 - TRBV27 CASSLGRAHNEQFF
TRBJ2-1 once TRBV3-1/TRBV3-2 CASSQDATTSNEQFF
TRBJ1-1 - TRBV6-5 CASSPGGTNTEAFF
TRBJ1-5 - TRBV6-2/TRBV6-3 CASSYWGGKGQPQHF
TRBJ2-6 - TRBV7-9 CAGAGRVSGANVLTF
TRBJ2-7 few TRBV4-2 CASSQVGLAGVEQYF
TRBJ1-1 - TRBV6-2/TRBV6-3 CASGWGEGRMNTEAFF
TRBJ2-7 - TRBV3-1/TRBV3-2 CASSQYGLAVDEQYF
TRBJ2-3 few TRBV28 CASSRGTSGRGTDTQYF
TRBJ2-5 - TRBV20-1 CSASPTGETQYF
TRBJ2-1 once TRBV11-2 CASSGSGYYNEQFF
TRBJ1-1 - TRBV3-1/TRBV3-2 CASSQDAGGNTEAFF
TRBJ2-2 - TRBV9 CASSVDGGSTGELFF